This record concerns one T cell receptor (beta chain) sequence. In the authors' methods: The assay estimated nucleated cells by amplifying reference gene primers. The repertoire was sequenced with immunoSEQ multiplex PCR; TCRdb's copy has only in-frame clones and lacks some. V and J calls and clone size are copied from that table; D and trimming were computed from the DNA. The table records some 450,000 clones, approximately 88% of them present only once. This sample was taken from a study of blood T cell repertoires in COVID-19. Across the whole study: From the United States, Italy and Spain came samples of acute and convalescent COVID-19.

Source material: peripheral blood. This receptor was taken from a woman aged 45-65 years with COVID-19, enrolled during active disease.

This chain's CDR3 is CASSVGLDYGYTF. CDR3 coding DNA: TGTGCCAGCAGCGTAGGACTAGATTATGGCTACACCTTC. This chain links TRBV9 with TRBJ1-2; D call uncertain. V lost 0 bases to trimming and J lost 5 bases, with 8 bases between them. Germline V lookup: CDR1 SGDLS, CDR2 YYNGEE. This CDR3 is 13 amino acids long.